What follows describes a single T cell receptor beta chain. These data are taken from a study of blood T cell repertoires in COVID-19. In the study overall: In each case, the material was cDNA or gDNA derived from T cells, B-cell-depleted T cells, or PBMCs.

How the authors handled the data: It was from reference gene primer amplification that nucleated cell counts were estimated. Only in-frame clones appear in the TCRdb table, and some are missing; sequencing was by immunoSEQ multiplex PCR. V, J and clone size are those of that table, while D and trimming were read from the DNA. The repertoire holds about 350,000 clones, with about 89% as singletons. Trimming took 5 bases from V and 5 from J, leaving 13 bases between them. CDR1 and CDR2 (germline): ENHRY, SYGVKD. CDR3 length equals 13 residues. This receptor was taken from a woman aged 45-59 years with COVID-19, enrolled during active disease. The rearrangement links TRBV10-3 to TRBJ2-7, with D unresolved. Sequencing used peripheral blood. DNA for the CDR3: TGTGCCATCAGTACACAGCAGGCGCACGAGCAGTACTTC. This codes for CAISTQQAHEQYF.